The 29 T cell receptor beta chains listed next were all sequenced from one sample in a study of T-cell memory formation after mild COVID-19. Via MiXCR, TCRdb re-called the 5' RACE reads, giving one row per CDR3 protein. The sample holds about 320,000 distinct CDR3 sequences; 13% to 15% are singletons and the top ten take around a fifth. Input material: PBMCs or a T cell subset sorted from them (not recorded which). Source of these receptors: a man aged 18 to 30 who had mild COVID-19 (a few samples of this study predate the infection). Cell type and time point are not known.

The chain couples TRBV24-1 to TRBJ2-1; no firm D call. Trimming removed 3 bases at V and 8 bases at J, with 4 bases between. Germline V gene lookup returns CDR1 KGHDR and CDR2 SFDVKD. This CDR3 region has 11 residues. CDR3 sequence: CATSDLHEQFF. In DNA, the CDR3 is TGTGCCACCAGTGATCTCCATGAGCAGTTCTTC.

This clonotype showed up many times. V and J are TRBV7-2 and TRBJ2-5; TRBD1 agrees at 7 bases. Germline values: CDR1 SGHTA, CDR2 FQGNSA. This CDR3 contains 14 residues. V dropped 9 bases and J dropped 5; count of bases not matched to a gene: 12. The CDR3 protein is CASRGQGAGETQYF. Written as DNA, the CDR3 is TGTGCCAGTAGGGGGCAGGGCGCCGGGGAGACCCAGTACTTC.

The chain uses TRBV4-3 and TRBJ2-3, with D tentatively TRBD2 (5 bases). There are 15 residues in the CDR3. The germline V gene has CDR1 LGHNA and CDR2 YSLEER. The ends were cut back, 5 bases at V and 4 bases at J, with 16 bases in the middle. The CDR3 sequence: CASSEVVGEPDTQYF. The CDR3, as DNA: TGCGCCAGCAGCGAGGTTGTCGGGGAACCAGATACGCAGTATTTT.

This clonotype has a handful of counts. V is TRBV7-3 and J is TRBJ2-5; TRBD1 might be the D (6 bases). The CDR3 spans 14 residues. In germline, CDR1 is SGHTA, CDR2 FQGTGA. V was cut by 4 bases and J by 5 bases, with 14 bases left in between. In DNA, the CDR3 is TGTGCCAGCAGCTCTACAGGGATGAGGGAGACCCAGTACTTC. Translating gives CASSSTGMRETQYF.

The chain joins TRBV12-3 or TRBV12-4 to TRBJ2-6; 8 bases line up with TRBD1. The CDR3 is 16 residues long. V dropped 7 bases and J dropped 2; count of bases not matched to a gene: 7. CDR3 residues: CASTVYRGTGANVLTF. CDR3 DNA: TGTGCCAGCACCGTTTACAGGGGGACTGGGGCCAACGTCCTGACTTTC.

The chain recombines TRBV20-1 with TRBJ1-3, with TRBD1 matching 10 bases. V lost 6 bases, J lost 4 bases, and 9 bases stayed unmatched. This CDR3 contains 15 residues. Germline CDR1 is DFQATT and CDR2 is SNEGSKA (reference sequence). CDR3 bases: TGCAGTGCCTATGACAGGGGGCAACCCGGAAACACCATATATTTT. Translation: CSAYDRGQPGNTIYF.

In its sample, this clonotype was seen a few times. V and J are TRBV12-3 or TRBV12-4 and TRBJ2-7; no reliable D call. The V end lost 1 base, the J end lost 3 bases, and 7 bases lay between the germline ends. CDR3 size: 13 residues. The CDR3: CASSLVHSYEQYF. In nucleotides, the CDR3 is TGTGCCAGCAGTTTAGTTCACAGCTACGAGCAGTACTTC.

This clonotype was counted a few times. This chain links TRBV20-1 with TRBJ2-1; D is possibly TRBD2 (7 bases). CDR3 length: 14 amino acids. Looked up from germline, CDR1 is DFQATT and CDR2 is SNEGSKA (reference sequence). The V end lost 3 bases, the J end lost 6 bases, and 15 bases lay between the germline ends. In DNA form, the CDR3 reads TGCAGTGCTAGCCACACCGCGGGGGCCAATGAGCAGTTCTTC. Translated: CSASHTAGANEQFF.

V usage is TRBV7-3 and J usage is TRBJ2-1, with 12 bases that match TRBD2. Germline CDR1 is SGHTA and CDR2 is FQGTGA. The CDR3 covers 17 residues. After removal of 2 bases from V and 7 bases from J, the junction contained 9 bases not matched to a gene. The DNA of the CDR3 is TGTGCCAGCAGCTTACCTGCTAGCGGGGGGGCAGAGAATGAGCAGTTCTTC. As protein: CASSLPASGGAENEQFF.

This clonotype was recorded at least ten times. The V gene is TRBV28, the J gene TRBJ1-2; D unresolved. Germline CDR1 MDHEN, CDR2 SYDVKM. The length of the CDR3 is 12 residues. Trimming left V 2 bases short and J 8 bases short, with 9 bases between. The CDR3 loop is CASSLPSGGYTF. The CDR3 nucleotides are TGTGCCAGCAGTTTACCGTCTGGAGGCTACACCTTC.

This clonotype was counted a few times. The rearrangement links TRBV6-2 or TRBV6-3 to TRBJ1-5, with TRBD1 identical over 8 bases. V shed 6 bases and J 6 bases; nucleotides not matched to a gene: 7. The CDR3 contains 14 residues. Germline V CDR1 and CDR2: MNHEY, SVGEGT. CDR3 in amino acids: CASRSDRGAQPQHF. Written as DNA, the CDR3 is TGTGCCAGCAGGTCCGACAGGGGAGCTCAGCCCCAGCATTTT.

Ten or more counts support this clonotype. The chain links TRBV7-2 to TRBJ2-1, with 8 nucleotides matching TRBD2. The CDR3 contains 16 residues. Germline V gene data show CDR1 as SGHTA and CDR2 as FQGNSA. V shed 5 bases, J shed 1 base, and the junction held 7 bases outside the gene matches. The CDR3 protein is CASSAGRVESYNEQFF. The CDR3 region has the DNA TGTGCCAGCAGCGCCGGGAGGGTCGAATCCTACAATGAGCAGTTCTTC. Supplemented by reference TRBV7-2 and TRBJ2-1, the full variable domain reads GAGVSQSPSNKVTEKGKDVELRCDPISGHTALYWYRQSLGQGLEFLIYFQGNSAPDKSGLPSDRFSAERTGGSVSTLTIQRTQQEDSAVYLCASSAGRVESYNEQFFGPGTRLTVL.

This rearrangement joins TRBV7-2 to TRBJ1-2; the D is unclear. The germline V and J ends were trimmed by 1 base and 2 bases, with 8 bases remaining between them. CDR1 SGHTA and CDR2 FQGNSA come from the germline V gene. The CDR3 is made up of 14 amino acids. CDR3 coding DNA: TGTGCCAGCAGCTTAGACAGAACCAACTATGGCTACACCTTC. This translates into CASSLDRTNYGYTF. The whole variable domain, filled in from reference TRBV7-2 and TRBJ1-2, reads GAGVSQSPSNKVTEKGKDVELRCDPISGHTALYWYRQSLGQGLEFLIYFQGNSAPDKSGLPSDRFSAERTGGSVSTLTIQRTQQEDSAVYLCASSLDRTNYGYTFGSGTRLTVV.

This clonotype has more than one count but fewer than ten. The chain joins TRBV24-1 to TRBJ2-2, with D possibly being TRBD1 (7 bases). The germline gives CDR1 KGHDR, CDR2 SFDVKD. The V end was cut by 4 bases, the J end by 3 bases, with 23 bases between. The CDR3 is 19 amino acids. The CDR3 region is CATSESFGWTGLYTGELFF. DNA for the CDR3: TGTGCCACCAGTGAGAGTTTTGGCTGGACAGGACTATACACCGGGGAGCTGTTTTTT.

V usage is TRBV20-1 and J usage is TRBJ1-2, with D perhaps matching TRBD1 (5 bases). This CDR3 contains 13 residues. Trimming took off 5 bases at V and 10 bases at J, with 20 bases between the two ends. Germline lookup yields CDR1 DFQATT and CDR2 SNEGSKA (reference sequence). The CDR3 DNA follows: TGCAGTGCTCGACTGGGGACGGCTCCTGTCTACACCTTC. It yields the protein CSARLGTAPVYTF.

This clonotype was seen more than once but under ten times. The chain combines TRBV20-1 with TRBJ1-5; D unclear. Trimming took 5 bases from V and 5 from J, leaving 13 bases between them. The CDR3 contains 13 residues. Germline CDR1 DFQATT, CDR2 SNEGSKA (reference sequence). CDR3 loop: CSASRGGDQPQHF. CDR3 in DNA: TGCAGTGCTTCCCGGGGAGGAGATCAGCCCCAGCATTTT.

The DNA for the CDR3 is TGCAGTGCTAGAAGTAGGCTAGCGGCCTACAATGAGCAGTTCTTC. Translated, it gives CSARSRLAAYNEQFF. This sequence joins TRBV20-1 and TRBJ2-1; TRBD2 aligns across 7 bases. The V gene's germline CDR1 is DFQATT and CDR2 SNEGSKA (reference sequence). The V gene end was trimmed by 2 bases and the J gene end by 2 bases; junction bases not matched to a gene: 6. This CDR3 region has 15 residues.

The CDR3 is CASSSRATNYGYTF. CDR3 bases: TGTGCCAGCAGTAGCAGGGCTACTAACTATGGCTACACCTTC. The chain links TRBV12-3 or TRBV12-4 to TRBJ1-2, with D maybe TRBD1 (5 bases). This CDR3 has 14 residues. Trimming removed 5 bases at V and 0 bases at J, with 10 bases between.

This rearrangement joins TRBV10-3 to TRBJ2-3; D is unclear. The CDR3 consists of 12 residues. Germline V gene lookup returns CDR1 ENHRY and CDR2 SYGVKD. V was trimmed by 6 bases and J by 4 bases, leaving 8 bases between them. The CDR3 protein is CAISSVSDTQYF. CDR3 bases: TGTGCCATCAGCTCAGTATCAGATACGCAGTATTTT.

This clonotype was seen a few times. The chain recombines TRBV30 with TRBJ1-2; maybe TRBD1 (5 bases). Germline-derived CDR1 and CDR2 are GTSNPN and SVGIG (reference sequence). This CDR3 region has 14 residues. Trimming left V 4 bases short and J 3 bases short, with 15 bases between. The CDR3 nucleotides are TGTGCCTGGAATCCCACCGGGGCGGACTATGGCTACACCTTC. Amino acid sequence: CAWNPTGADYGYTF.

This clonotype was seen more than once but under ten times. The chain recombines TRBV19 with TRBJ2-1, with D perhaps TRBD1 (6 bases). This CDR3 has 15 residues. The germline V gene encodes CDR1 LNHDA and CDR2 SQIVND (reference sequence). Trimming left V 3 bases short and J 2 bases short, with 11 bases between. The CDR3 spells CASSIGWTAYNEQFF. CDR3 coding DNA: TGTGCCAGTAGTATTGGGTGGACAGCCTACAATGAGCAGTTCTTC.

The chain has TRBV28 and TRBJ2-7, with D perhaps given as TRBD1 or TRBD2 (5 bases each). Trimming stripped 5 bases from V and 4 bases from J, with 12 bases between. Germline V CDR1 and CDR2: MDHEN, SYDVKM. The CDR3 consists of 13 residues. The CDR3 region is CASSPGPAYEQYV. Here the CDR3 DNA reads TGTGCCAGCAGTCCGGGACCGGCGTACGAGCAGTACGTC.

This rearrangement joins TRBV30 to TRBJ2-5; D is perhaps TRBD1 or TRBD2 (5 bases each). Trimming shortened V by 0 bases and J by 2 bases, and 13 bases separated the two germline ends. Germline loops: CDR1 GTSNPN, CDR2 SVGIG (reference sequence). The CDR3 is 15 amino acids. CDR3 nucleotides: TGTGCCTGGAGTGTACCCGGGACGACTCAAGAGACCCAGTACTTC. Protein product: CAWSVPGTTQETQYF.

The chain is built from TRBV25-1 and TRBJ1-6; 10 nucleotides align to TRBD1. Germline loops: CDR1 MGHDK, CDR2 SYGVNS. This CDR3 comprises 17 residues. V shed 0 bases and J 8 bases; nucleotides not matched to a gene: 7. CDR3 in amino acids: CASSEYRDRGRDSPLHF. The CDR3 DNA follows: TGTGCCAGCAGTGAATATAGGGACAGGGGCCGGGATTCACCCCTCCACTTT.

The CDR3 sequence is CASSLRTGQEGVYGYTF. The CDR3 bases are TGTGCCAGCAGCTTACGTACGGGACAGGAGGGAGTATATGGCTACACCTTC. The chain is built from TRBV7-2 and TRBJ1-2; 8 bases are a match to TRBD1. The CDR3 runs to 17 residues. Germline CDR1 reads SGHTA; CDR2 reads FQGNSA. J gave up 5 bases and V 2 bases, and 13 bases lay outside the gene matches.

V and J are TRBV5-1 and TRBJ2-1; D is unresolved. CDR1 and CDR2 (germline): SGHRS, YFSETQ. This CDR3 contains 16 residues. Deletions cut 1 base from V and 0 bases from J, with 11 bases between. Here the CDR3 reads CASSLSGLSSYNEQFF. In nucleotides, the CDR3 is TGCGCCAGCAGCTTGTCCGGGCTGAGCTCCTACAATGAGCAGTTCTTC.

In this sample, this clonotype turned up a few times. The rearrangement links TRBV5-1 to TRBJ2-5; D is uncertain. The CDR3 runs 14 residues. V was pared by 6 bases and J by 1 base, with 13 bases between. CDR1 and CDR2 from the germline V gene are SGHRS and YFSETQ. The CDR3 sequence: CASNSPASQETQYF. The CDR3 DNA reads as TGCGCCAGCAACTCTCCTGCTAGCCAAGAGACCCAGTACTTC.

In DNA form, the CDR3 reads TGTGCCAGCAGTTCGGGACAGGCCCCCAGGAATGGCTACACCTTC. Residues: CASSSGQAPRNGYTF. The V gene is TRBV6-5, the J gene TRBJ1-2; TRBD1 agrees at 8 bases. With V trimmed by 4 bases and J by 6 bases, 10 bases remained unmatched. There are 15 residues in the CDR3. CDR1 and CDR2 (germline): MNHEY, SVGAGI.

This clonotype was picked up a small number of times. CDR3 loop: CASSLGARDGGELFF. CDR3 in DNA: TGTGCCAGCAGCTTAGGGGCAAGGGATGGCGGGGAGCTGTTTTTT. J is TRBJ2-2 and V is TRBV11-2; D not resolved. The length of the CDR3 is 15 residues. The ends were cut back, 1 base at V and 7 bases at J, with 13 bases in the middle. Germline CDR1 and CDR2: SGHAT and FQNNGV.